Presented here are 5 T cell receptor beta chains from one specimen sequenced in a study of HIV-infected patients and healthy controls. Reverse transcription used 450 to 500 ng RNA and constant-region primers for alpha and beta. Each of the alpha and beta chains got its own library through chain-specific third strand synthesis with indices. TCRdb reprocessed the 5' RACE reads via MiXCR and lists one record per CDR3 protein. The data hold roughly 20,000 distinct CDR3 sequences, with 8.5% to 9% observed a single time. Follow-up blood was drawn about 14 weeks, roughly three months, after antiretroviral therapy began. No cell fractionation was done, so the repertoire covers all unsorted peripheral blood T cells. Sequencing used blood, obtained during antiretroviral therapy. The receptors stem from an adult with HIV infection.

V usage is TRBV30 and J usage is TRBJ2-2, with TRBD2 matching over 8 bases. V lost 1 base to trimming and J lost 6 bases; unmatched junction nucleotides: 10. Germline V lookup: CDR1 GTSNPN, CDR2 SVGIG (reference sequence). The CDR3 runs 16 residues. The CDR3 DNA is TGTGCCTGGAGTGCGAGCTGGACTAGCCGGGCCGGGGAGCTGTTTTTT. Translating gives CAWSASWTSRAGELFF.

This clonotype was seen many times. The V call is TRBV5-1, the J call TRBJ1-1; 9 positions match TRBD1. The CDR3 runs to 16 residues. Trimming removed 0 bases from V and 4 bases from J; junction bases left unmatched: 7. Germline CDR1 and CDR2: SGHRS and YFSETQ. The CDR3 is CASSLDGQGKGTEAFF. The CDR3, as DNA: TGCGCCAGCAGCTTGGACGGACAGGGGAAGGGCACTGAAGCTTTCTTT.

This clonotype was seen many times. The J gene is TRBJ2-3, the V gene TRBV7-2; 8 bases match TRBD2. The CDR3 is made up of 15 amino acids. The trim removed 3 bases at V and 7 bases at J, leaving 9 bases unmatched. CDR1 is SGHTA and CDR2 is FQGNSA in the germline V gene. The CDR3 spells CASSFWSGSTNTQYF. The CDR3 DNA reads TGTGCCAGCAGCTTTTGGAGCGGGAGCACTAATACGCAGTATTTT.

The rearrangement uses TRBV20-1 and TRBJ1-1; 8 bases agree with TRBD1. The CDR3 is 15 residues long. The germline gives CDR1 DFQATT, CDR2 SNEGSKA (reference sequence). The V segment lost 0 bases and the J segment 6 bases; nucleotides outside the gene matches: 9. CDR3 in amino acids: CSARDLRTGIAEAFF. The CDR3 DNA follows: TGCAGTGCTAGAGATCTTCGGACAGGGATCGCTGAAGCTTTCTTT.

The chain is built from TRBV7-9 and TRBJ1-3, with 9 bases that match TRBD1. V dropped 5 bases and J dropped 0; count of bases not matched to a gene: 14. Per the germline V gene, CDR1 is SEHNR and CDR2 is FQNEAQ (reference sequence). This CDR3 contains 19 residues. The CDR3 DNA sequence: TGTGCCAGCAGCCCTCGGACAGGGGTTGACTTTTCCTCTGGAAACACCATATATTTT. It codes for CASSPRTGVDFSSGNTIYF.